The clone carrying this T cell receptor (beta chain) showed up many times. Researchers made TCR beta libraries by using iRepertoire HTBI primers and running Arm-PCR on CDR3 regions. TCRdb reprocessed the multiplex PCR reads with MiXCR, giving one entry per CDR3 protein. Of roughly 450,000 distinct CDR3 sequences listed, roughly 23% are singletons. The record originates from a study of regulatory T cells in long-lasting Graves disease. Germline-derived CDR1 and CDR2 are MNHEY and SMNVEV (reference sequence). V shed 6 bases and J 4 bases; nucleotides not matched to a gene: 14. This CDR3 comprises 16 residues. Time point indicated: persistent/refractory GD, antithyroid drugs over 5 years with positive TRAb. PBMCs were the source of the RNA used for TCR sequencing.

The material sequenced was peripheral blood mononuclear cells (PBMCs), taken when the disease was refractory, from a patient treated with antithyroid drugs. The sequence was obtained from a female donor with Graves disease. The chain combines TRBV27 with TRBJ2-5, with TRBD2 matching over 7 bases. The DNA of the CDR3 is TGTGCCAGCAGCCATAAAATGGGGGGGGGTAGAGAGACCCAGTACTTC. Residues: CASSHKMGGGRETQYF.